These T cell receptor beta chains were read from a single sample in a study of beta chain features in type 1 diabetes. Clones were read by immunoSEQ multiplex PCR, and TCRdb kept only the in-frame ones, dropping some. The sample contains hundreds of thousands of clones, roughly a sixth of which appear only once. What was sequenced was naive CD4+ T cells from blood. These receptors originate from a man younger than 35 in good health. The conserved cysteine and the conserved F or W are not part of the CDR3 here.

j_call: TRBJ1-2; v_call: TRBV28; cdr3_aa: ASSLVIPSVGYGYT
j_call: TRBJ2-7; v_call: TRBV25-1; cdr3_aa: ASSESGRGPAGYEQY
j_call: TRBJ1-2; v_call: TRBV6-1; cdr3_aa: ASRLTGNGYGYT
j_call: TRBJ2-2; v_call: TRBV5-1; cdr3_aa: ASSLSSPVNTGELF
j_call: TRBJ2-1; v_call: TRBV7-2; cdr3_aa: ASSLFNNEQF
j_call: TRBJ1-4; v_call: TRBV29-1; cdr3_aa: SVVVQNNEKLF
j_call: TRBJ2-5; v_call: TRBV7-2; cdr3_aa: ASSSEGGETQY
j_call: TRBJ2-3; v_call: TRBV28; cdr3_aa: ASSATSGGRADTQY
j_call: TRBJ2-4; v_call: TRBV4-1; cdr3_aa: ASSPQLAKNIQY
j_call: TRBJ1-2; v_call: TRBV5-1; cdr3_aa: ASSLEPYGYT
j_call: TRBJ2-3; v_call: TRBV7-9; cdr3_aa: ASSLNRGTDTQY
j_call: TRBJ2-1; v_call: TRBV19; cdr3_aa: ASGTTIGNEQF
j_call: TRBJ2-1; v_call: TRBV28; cdr3_aa: ASSYNEQF
j_call: TRBJ2-2; v_call: TRBV29-1; cdr3_aa: SAEAPPTGELF
j_call: TRBJ2-1; v_call: TRBV7-2; cdr3_aa: ASSSDRGSYNEQF
j_call: TRBJ2-7; v_call: TRBV15; cdr3_aa: ATSRDRLSYEQY
j_call: TRBJ2-5; v_call: TRBV27; cdr3_aa: ASSQLRGWETQY
j_call: TRBJ1-3; v_call: TRBV20-1; cdr3_aa: SSWEGNTIY
j_call: TRBJ2-7; v_call: TRBV28; cdr3_aa: ASRVTGQSYEQY
j_call: TRBJ2-7; v_call: TRBV7-3; cdr3_aa: ASSRDTSRSYEQY
j_call: TRBJ1-2; v_call: TRBV20-1; cdr3_aa: SASESYGYT
j_call: TRBJ1-2; v_call: TRBV18; cdr3_aa: ASSPPGGNSHYGYT
j_call: TRBJ2-2; v_call: TRBV5-1; cdr3_aa: ASSPARGAQTGELF
j_call: TRBJ2-2; v_call: TRBV12-5; cdr3_aa: ASGFGYRTGKNTGELF
j_call: TRBJ1-2; v_call: TRBV5-6; cdr3_aa: ASSWGPEGNYGYT
j_call: TRBJ2-5; v_call: TRBV11-2; cdr3_aa: ASSLPGHQY
j_call: TRBJ2-1; v_call: TRBV5-1; cdr3_aa: ASSLYSRRIYNEQF
j_call: TRBJ1-1; v_call: TRBV6-5; cdr3_aa: ASSIRTGETEAF
j_call: TRBJ2-6; v_call: TRBV7-9; cdr3_aa: ASSFRGPGSSGANVLT
j_call: TRBJ2-1; v_call: TRBV5-1; cdr3_aa: ASSLGVSGGIRAGEQF
j_call: TRBJ2-3; v_call: TRBV10-2; cdr3_aa: ASGGLESTVTQY
j_call: TRBJ1-1; v_call: TRBV7-3; cdr3_aa: ASSPFQGTEAF
j_call: TRBJ1-2; v_call: TRBV5-4; cdr3_aa: ASKDTTNYGYT
j_call: TRBJ1-3; v_call: TRBV25-1; cdr3_aa: ASVSAESSGNTIY
j_call: TRBJ1-4; v_call: TRBV18; cdr3_aa: ASSPPRDRVNEKLF
j_call: TRBJ2-7; v_call: TRBV5-4; cdr3_aa: ASSLDTGHSYEQY
j_call: TRBJ1-5; v_call: TRBV18; cdr3_aa: ASSPLRTQPQH
j_call: TRBJ2-7; v_call: TRBV19; cdr3_aa: ASSIDHWSPTYEQY